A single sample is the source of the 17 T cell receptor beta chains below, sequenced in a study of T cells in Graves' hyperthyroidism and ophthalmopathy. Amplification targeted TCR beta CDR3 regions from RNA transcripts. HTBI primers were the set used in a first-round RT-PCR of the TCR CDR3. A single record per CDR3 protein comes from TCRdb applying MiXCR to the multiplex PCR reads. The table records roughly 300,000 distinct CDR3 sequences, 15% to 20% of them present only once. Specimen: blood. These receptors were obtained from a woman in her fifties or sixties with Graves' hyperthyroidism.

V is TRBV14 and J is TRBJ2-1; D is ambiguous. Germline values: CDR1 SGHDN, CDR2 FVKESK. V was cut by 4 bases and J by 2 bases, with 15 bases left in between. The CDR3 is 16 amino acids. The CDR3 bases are TGTGCCAGCAGCCTGCAAATTGGGCCAACCTACAATGAGCAGTTCTTC. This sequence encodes CASSLQIGPTYNEQFF.

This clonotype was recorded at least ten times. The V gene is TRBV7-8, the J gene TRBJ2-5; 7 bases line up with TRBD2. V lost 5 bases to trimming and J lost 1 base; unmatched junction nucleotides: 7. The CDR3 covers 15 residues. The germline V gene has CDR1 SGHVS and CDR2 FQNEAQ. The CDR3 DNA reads TGTGCCAGCAGCCCGACCCTAGCGGTCCAAGAGACCCAGTACTTC. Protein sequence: CASSPTLAVQETQYF.

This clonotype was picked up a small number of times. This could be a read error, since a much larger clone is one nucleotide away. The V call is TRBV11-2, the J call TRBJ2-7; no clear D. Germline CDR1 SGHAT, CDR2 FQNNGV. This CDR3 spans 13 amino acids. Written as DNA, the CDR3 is TGTGCCAGCAGCTTAGAGCATGGGTACGAGCGGTACTTC. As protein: CASSLEHGYERYF.

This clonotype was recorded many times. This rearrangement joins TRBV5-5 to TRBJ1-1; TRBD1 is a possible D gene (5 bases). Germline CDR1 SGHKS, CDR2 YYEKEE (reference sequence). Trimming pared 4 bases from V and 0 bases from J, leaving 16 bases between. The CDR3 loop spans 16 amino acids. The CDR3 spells CASSRAAGSMNTEAFF. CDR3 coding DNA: TGTGCCAGCAGCCGGGCAGCAGGGTCTATGAACACTGAAGCTTTCTTT.

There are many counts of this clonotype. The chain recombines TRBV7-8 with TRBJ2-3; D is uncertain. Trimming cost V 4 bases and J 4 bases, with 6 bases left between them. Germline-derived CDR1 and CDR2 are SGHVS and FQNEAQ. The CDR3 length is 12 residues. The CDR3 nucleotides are TGTGCCAGCAGCTCACCCCCAGATACGCAGTATTTT. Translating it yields CASSSPPDTQYF.

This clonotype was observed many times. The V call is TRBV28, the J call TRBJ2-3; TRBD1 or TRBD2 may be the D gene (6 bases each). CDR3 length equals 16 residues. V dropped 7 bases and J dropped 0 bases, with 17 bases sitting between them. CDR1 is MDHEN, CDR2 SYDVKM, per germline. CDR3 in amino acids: CASTTFGGNSTDTQYF. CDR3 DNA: TGTGCCAGCACCACCTTCGGGGGCAATAGCACAGATACGCAGTATTTT. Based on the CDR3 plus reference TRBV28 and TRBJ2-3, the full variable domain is DVKVTQSSRYLVKRTGEKVFLECVQDMDHENMFWYRQDPGLGLRLIYFSYDVKMKEKGDIPEGYSVSREKKERFSLILESASTNQTSMYLCASTTFGGNSTDTQYFGPGTRLTVL.

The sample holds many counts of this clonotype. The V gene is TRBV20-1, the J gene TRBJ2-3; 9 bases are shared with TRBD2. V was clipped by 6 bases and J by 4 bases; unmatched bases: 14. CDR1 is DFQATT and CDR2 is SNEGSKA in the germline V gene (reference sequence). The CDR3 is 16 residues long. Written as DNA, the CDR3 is TGCAGTGCCTTAGCGGGGGCCCGCGCCGCCTCAGATACGCAGTATTTT. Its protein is CSALAGARAASDTQYF.

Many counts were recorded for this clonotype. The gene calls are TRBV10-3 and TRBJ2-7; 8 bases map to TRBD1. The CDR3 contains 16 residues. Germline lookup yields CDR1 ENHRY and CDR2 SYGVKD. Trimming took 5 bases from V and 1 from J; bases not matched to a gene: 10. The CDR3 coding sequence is TGTGCCATCAGTTTCATACCGGGACAGGATTCCTACGAGCAGTACTTC. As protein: CAISFIPGQDSYEQYF.

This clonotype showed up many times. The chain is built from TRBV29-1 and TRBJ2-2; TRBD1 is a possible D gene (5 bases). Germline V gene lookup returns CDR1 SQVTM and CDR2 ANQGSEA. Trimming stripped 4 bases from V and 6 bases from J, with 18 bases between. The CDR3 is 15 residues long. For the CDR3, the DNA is TGCAGCGTTGGTAGTATTCAGGGTGTCGCCGGGGAGCTGTTTTTT. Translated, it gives CSVGSIQGVAGELFF.

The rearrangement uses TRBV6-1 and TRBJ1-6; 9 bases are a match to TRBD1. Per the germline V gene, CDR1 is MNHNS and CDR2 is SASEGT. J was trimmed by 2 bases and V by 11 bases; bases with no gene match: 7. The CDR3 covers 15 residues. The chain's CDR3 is CACEDRGTYNSPLHF. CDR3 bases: TGTGCCTGCGAGGACAGGGGAACCTATAATTCACCCCTCCACTTT.

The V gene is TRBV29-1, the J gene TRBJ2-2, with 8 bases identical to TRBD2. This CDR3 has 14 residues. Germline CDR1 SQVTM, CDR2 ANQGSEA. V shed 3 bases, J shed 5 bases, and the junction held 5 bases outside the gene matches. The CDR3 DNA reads TGCAGCGTTGATCGAAGCGGGGGAACCGGGGAGCTGTTTTTT. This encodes CSVDRSGGTGELFF.

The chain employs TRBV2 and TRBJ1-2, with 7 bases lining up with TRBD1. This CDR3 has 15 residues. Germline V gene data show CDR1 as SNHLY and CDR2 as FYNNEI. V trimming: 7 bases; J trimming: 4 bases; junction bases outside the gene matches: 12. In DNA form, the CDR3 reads TGTGCCAGCAACCTACAACAGGGGTCCATCTATGGCTACACCTTC. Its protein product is CASNLQQGSIYGYTF.

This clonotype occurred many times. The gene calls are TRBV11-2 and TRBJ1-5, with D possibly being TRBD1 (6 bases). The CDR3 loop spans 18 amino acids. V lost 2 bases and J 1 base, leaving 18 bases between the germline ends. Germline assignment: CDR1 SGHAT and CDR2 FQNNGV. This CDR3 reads CASSLWGSGGGSNQPQHF. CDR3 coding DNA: TGTGCCAGCAGCTTATGGGGATCTGGGGGCGGCAGCAATCAGCCCCAGCATTTT.

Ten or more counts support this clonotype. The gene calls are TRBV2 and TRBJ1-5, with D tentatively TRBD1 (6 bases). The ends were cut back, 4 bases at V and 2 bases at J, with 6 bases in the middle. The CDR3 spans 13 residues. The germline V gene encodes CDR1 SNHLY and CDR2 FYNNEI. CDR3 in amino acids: CASSGTGNQPQHF. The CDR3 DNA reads TGTGCCAGCAGTGGGACAGGCAATCAGCCCCAGCATTTT.

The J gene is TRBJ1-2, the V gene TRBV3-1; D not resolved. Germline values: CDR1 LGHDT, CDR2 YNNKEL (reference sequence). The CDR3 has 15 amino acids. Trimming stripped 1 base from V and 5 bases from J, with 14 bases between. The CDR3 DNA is TGTGCCAGCAGCCAAGGGCCGGGTAGAAAATATGGCTACACCTTC. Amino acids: CASSQGPGRKYGYTF. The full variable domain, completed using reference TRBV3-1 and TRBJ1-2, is DTAVSQTPKYLVTQMGNDKSIKCEQNLGHDTMYWYKQDSKKFLKIMFSYNNKELIINETVPNRFSPKSPDKAHLNLHINSLELGDSAVYFCASSQGPGRKYGYTFGSGTRLTVV.

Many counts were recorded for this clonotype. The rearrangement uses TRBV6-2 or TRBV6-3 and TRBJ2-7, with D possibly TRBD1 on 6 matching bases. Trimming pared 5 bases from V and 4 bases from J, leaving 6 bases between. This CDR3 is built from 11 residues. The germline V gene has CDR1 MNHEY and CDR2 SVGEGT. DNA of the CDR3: TGTGCCAGCAGTGACAGGTACGAGCAGTACGTC. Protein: CASSDRYEQYV.

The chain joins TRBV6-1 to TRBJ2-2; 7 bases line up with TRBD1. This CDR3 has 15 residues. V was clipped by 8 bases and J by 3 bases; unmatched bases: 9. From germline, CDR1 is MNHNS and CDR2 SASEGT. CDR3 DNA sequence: TGTGCCAGCCTAGGGGACAGACCGGACACCGGGGAGCTGTTTTTT. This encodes CASLGDRPDTGELFF.